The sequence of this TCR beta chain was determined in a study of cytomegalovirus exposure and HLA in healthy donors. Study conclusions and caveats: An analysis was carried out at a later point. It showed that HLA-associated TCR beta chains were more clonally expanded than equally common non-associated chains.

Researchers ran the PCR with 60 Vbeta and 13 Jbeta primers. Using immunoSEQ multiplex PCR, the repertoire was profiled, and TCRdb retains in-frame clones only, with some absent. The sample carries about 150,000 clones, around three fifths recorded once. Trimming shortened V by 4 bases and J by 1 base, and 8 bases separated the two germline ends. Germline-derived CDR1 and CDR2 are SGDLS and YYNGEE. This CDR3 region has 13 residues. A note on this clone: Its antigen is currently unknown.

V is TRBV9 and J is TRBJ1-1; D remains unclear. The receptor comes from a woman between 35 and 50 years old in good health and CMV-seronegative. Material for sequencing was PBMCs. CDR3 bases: TGTGCCAGCAGCTTCGGAGGGAACACTGAAGCTTTCTTT. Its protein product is CASSFGGNTEAFF.